This T cell receptor (beta chain) was found in a study of regulatory T cells in long-lasting Graves disease. General observations from the study: Persistent disease was associated with favored TRBV28 usage and with favored use of TRBJ1-2 and TRBJ2-5. Few sampled subjects may have lowered accuracy.

Combining iRepertoire HTBI primers with Arm-PCR of CDR3 regions, the authors built TCR beta libraries. TCRdb re-called the multiplex PCR reads through MiXCR, storing one row per CDR3 protein. The table lists a few hundred thousand distinct CDR3 sequences, about 25% of them singletons. This clonotype was counted only a few times. The antigen is unknown. Trimming pared 6 bases from V and 6 bases from J, leaving 20 bases between. Germline V gives CDR1 LGHDT, CDR2 YNNKEL (reference sequence). The CDR3 spans 16 residues. The time point is: persistent/refractory GD, antithyroid drugs over 5 years with positive TRAb. The TCR library was made from RNA extracted from PBMCs. Doctors identified Graves' disease using the American Thyroid Association guidelines. It was an endocrinology department in Xi'an, China, that provided the patients.

The chain recombines TRBV3-1 with TRBJ2-2; the D call may be TRBD1 or TRBD2 (7 bases each). The sample was peripheral blood mononuclear cells (PBMCs), taken when the disease was refractory, from a patient treated with antithyroid drugs. The origin of this receptor is a female donor with Graves disease. CDR3 DNA sequence: TGTGCCAGCAGGGTAAACCTACAGGGGAGGGCCGGGGAGCTGTTTTTT. Amino acids: CASRVNLQGRAGELFF.